This TCR beta chain is drawn from a study of naive and memory T cell subsets. The library had UMIs added by 3' ligation of an oligonucleotide to TCR cDNA. The table lists this clonotype with a few counts. Amplification of ligated cDNA took four PCR rounds with SP2 and nested alpha and beta constant primers. TCRdb reprocessed the 5' RACE reads with MiXCR, giving one entry per CDR3 protein. The data hold about 32,000 distinct CDR3 sequences, with 16% observed a single time. J lost 2 bases, V lost 2 bases, and 1 base had no gene match. This CDR3 contains 14 residues. Looked up from germline, CDR1 is SGHRS and CDR2 is YFSETQ.

The clonotype comes from a female donor in good health. J is TRBJ2-3 and V is TRBV5-1; 8 bases match TRBD2. CDR3 sequence: CASSLAGATDTQYF. The CDR3 coding sequence is TGCGCCAGCAGCTTAGCGGGGGCCACAGATACGCAGTATTTT. The variable domain in full, completed from reference TRBV5-1 and TRBJ2-3, reads KAGVTQTPRYLIKTRGQQVTLSCSPISGHRSVSWYQQTPGQGLQFLFEYFSETQRNKGNFPGRFSGRQFSNSRSEMNVSTLELGDSALYLCASSLAGATDTQYFGPGTRLTVL.